This T cell receptor beta chain was found in a study of early T cells in non-severe SARS-CoV-2 infection. Study-level background: Sequenced bulk RNA came from whole blood that was unsorted, and chains were unpaired.

Attachment of unique molecular identifiers was made to individual cDNA molecules. TCRdb re-called the 5' RACE reads through MiXCR, storing one row per CDR3 protein. The data hold about 77,000 distinct CDR3 sequences, with about 5% observed a single time. V was trimmed by 2 bases and J by 2 bases, leaving 7 bases between them. Germline V gives CDR1 MNHEY, CDR2 SVGAGI. This CDR3 spans 14 amino acids. This chain links TRBV6-5 with TRBJ2-1; unclear D gene. The sample in question was whole blood, obtained at baseline. The source is an adult who was a healthcare worker with PCR-confirmed SARS-CoV-2 infection or an uninfected control (not recorded which). CDR3 sequence: CASSYIRPYNEQFF. In DNA, the CDR3 is TGTGCCAGCAGTTACATACGCCCCTACAATGAGCAGTTCTTC.